This TCR beta chain appears in the sequencing data of a study of OX40 agonist ivuxolimab in advanced cancers. Study-wide context: Ivuxolimab, which targeted the costimulatory receptor OX40 (CD134), was an agonistic, fully human IgG2 monoclonal antibody. Partial responses occurred in three dose-escalation patients: two with cutaneous melanoma and one with hepatocellular carcinoma. In the dose-escalation cohort, over 65% of patients were male, and the mean age was approximately 60 years, with a range of about 23 to 90. The paper describes the monotherapy dose-escalation part (N of about 55 patients) of the phase I trial of ivuxolimab. Of the roughly 52 dose-escalation patients, hepatocellular carcinoma was present in 19, melanoma in around 15, renal cell carcinoma in 9 and head and neck cancer in 9. Peripheral TCRbeta sequencing aimed to test whether ivuxolimab altered TCR sequence diversity and caused clonal T-cell expansion. Prior anti-PD-1, anti-PD-L1 or anti-CTLA-4 therapy was permitted, and checkpoint inhibitors had been received by roughly 40% of dose-escalation patients. Intravenous ivuxolimab was administered to patients every 2 weeks at six dose levels: 0.01, 0.1, 0.3, 1.5, 3 and 10 mg/kg.

What the research found in general, with its limitations: In the 0.1-3.0 mg/kg groups, partial responders had among the lowest normalized peripheral clonal expansion, particularly in CD8+ T cells. After ivuxolimab, more expanded clones were found on average in CD8+ T cells than in CD4+ T cells. Which antigens the clonally expanded peripheral T cells were specific for was not determined. Low levels of normalized T-cell clonal expansion were also seen in some nonresponding patients. Clonal expansion of both CD4+ and CD8+ blood T cells was observed from baseline to week 6 at doses 0.1 to 3.0 mg/kg.

Trimming takes 3 bases from V and 0 bases from J, and the germline ends sit 7 bases apart. There are 14 amino acids in the CDR3, from cysteine to phenylalanine inclusive. Left in the record is the CDR3 DNA by itself, 42 bases read in frame from the first base. Via the germline V gene (reference sequence), CDR1 is LNHDA and CDR2 SQIVND. The trial excluded patients who had a history of autoimmune disease or who were on systemic immunosuppression. Peripheral blood for TCR sequencing was collected from all dose cohorts at baseline, on cycle 4 day 1, and on cycle 7 day 1. The samples were taken from a phase I, first-in-human, multicenter, open-label dose-escalation trial of ivuxolimab. Adults with locally advanced or metastatic head and neck squamous cell, hepatocellular, melanoma or renal cell carcinoma were enrolled in the trial. Before TCR sequencing, CD4+ T cells and CD8+ T cells were sorted from peripheral blood as separate populations.

Genomic DNA was isolated from the sorted cells so that the TCRbeta CDR3 region could be sequenced. The immunoSEQ Assay was used for sequencing of TCRbeta CDR3 regions. Not all clones reach the TCRdb copy of this immuneACCESS table, which keeps in-frame sequences only. Checked studies attribute under half of the gap to unresolved V genes and leave the rest unexplained. The sample table shows 60,000 or so clones, and approximately 86% are seen once. About 4.8% of the sample is in the top ten clones. Of note for this clone: This clone's antigen is unknown. There are no base qualities to consult, and no much larger clone falls within one base.

The sequence derives from an adult with an advanced solid tumor such as melanoma, head and neck, liver or kidney cancer. The starting material was CD4+ or CD8+ T cells sorted from blood, obtained in a trial of the OX40 agonist ivuxolimab. The chain employs TRBV19 and TRBJ2-3; the D gene identity is not certain. The bases read TGTGCCAGTAGTATCGAATGGAGCACAGATACGCAGTATTTT. This codes for CASSIEWSTDTQYF.